Sequencing of this T cell receptor beta chain was carried out in a study of T cells in Graves' hyperthyroidism and ophthalmopathy (dated by TCRdb to about 2019). With respect to the entire study: Peripheral blood samples were taken at the time of initial diagnosis, prior to any treatment. Prospective prediction of ophthalmopathy was tested in an independent validation cohort consisting of roughly 20 hyperthyroidism patients and more than 15 patients who later progressed to ophthalmopathy. Thyroid tissue and blood T-cell repertoires from several Graves' hyperthyroidism patients were also compared in the study. To identify TCR V-J signatures that set the groups apart, the researchers used a discovery cohort of more than 95 patients, made up of some 41 with Graves' ophthalmopathy and 57 with stable Graves' hyperthyroidism. TCR Vbeta CDR3 sequencing of 120 to 150 peripheral blood samples (approximately 44 ophthalmopathy, 75 or so hyperthyroidism and approximately 17 progressor patients) is reported in the paper. Following sampling, methimazole starting at 30 mg daily was given to hyperthyroidism patients, and high-dose intravenous methylprednisolone was given to ophthalmopathy patients. The 100 discovery patients were randomly split 7:3 into training and test sets. On the study overall, not on this receptor specifically: Ophthalmopathy was separated from stable hyperthyroidism by a 13 V-J signature model, with 87.88% sensitivity and approximately 81% specificity obtained in cross-validation and 80%/75% obtained in testing. Sample size was not statistically predetermined, and investigators were not blinded to group allocation. During validation, the model predicted progression to ophthalmopathy a median of approximately six months ahead of onset, with 60% to 71% sensitivity and around 72% specificity. Most expanded thyroid clonotypes (frequency above 0.001) were also found in blood, which suggests that blood repertoires may mirror thyroid immune responses.

Reading from cysteine to phenylalanine, the CDR3 counts 14 amino acids. This entry keeps only the CDR3 DNA: 42 bases, framed from base 1. Relative to germline, V is 1 base shorter and J is 1 base shorter, with 7 bases between their ends. CDR1 and CDR2, looked up from the germline V gene (reference sequence), are SEHNR and FQNEAQ. This clonotype appeared many times. Its antigen remains undetermined. Base qualities are not provided; no much larger clone lies one nucleotide away. Graves' hyperthyroidism was defined as stable when no progression to ophthalmopathy occurred over 18 months of follow-up. Hyperthyroidism patients were aged 18 to 65 years and newly diagnosed, with disease duration of less than 2 months. Exclusion was applied to patients with uncontrolled infections, other autoimmune diseases, pregnancy or lactation. Diagnoses relied on clinical symptoms, serum thyroxine and TRAb, thyroid ultrasound and orbital computed tomography. Ficoll-Paque density gradient centrifugation was used to isolate PBMCs from 10 ml of fresh peripheral blood. Total RNA was extracted using Trizol reagent, and RNA quality was assessed on an Agilent 2100 Bioanalyzer.

The TCR beta CDR3 regions were amplified from the RNA transcripts. The TCR CDR3 was subjected to a first round of RT-PCR using the HTBI primer set and the Qiagen OneStep RT-PCR kit. Libraries were constructed in a second round of multiplex PCR, after which size selection and purification were performed. The libraries were sequenced on an Illumina HiSeq2000 using paired-end 100 bp reads. On the study's bioinformatics: SOAPnuke was used to process the raw data, throwing out any read that contained adapters or uncalled bases, had a mean Phred below 15, or lacked an exact constant-primer or identifier match. High-quality paired reads were merged with COPE v1.2.5, and unique nucleotide sequences were defined as clonotypes. Clonotypes were aligned to IMGT TRBV, TRBD and TRBJ reference segments using MiTCR v1.1. Analysis was restricted to V-J combinations with a frequency above 0.0001, which covered roughly 99% of repertoires. A TCS score was defined as the ratio of F50 (clonal expansion) to E x V (chaos), with BLOSUM62-based TCRdist applied between CDR3 peptides within each V-J. Welch's t-statistics and random forest reduced around 550 V-J features to 10 to 15, which were used in a naive Bayes classifier (R e1071). TCRdb itself trimmed the public reads at Q25 with fastp, ran MiXCR and retained productive beta chains. Here each entry gathers all rows of one CDR3 protein and keeps the most common genes and DNA. The V and J calls reflect TCRdb's pipeline rather than the authors' work. The sample contains about 380,000 distinct CDR3 sequences, approximately 15% of them found a single time. The ten largest clonotypes hold more than 9.5% of the sample.

The clonotype comes from a woman aged 55-70 years with Graves' hyperthyroidism. The sequence is built from TRBV7-9 and TRBJ1-1, with the identity of the D gene unclear. Sequencing was done on a sample of blood. This receptor carries the CDR3 CASSLGNSNTEAFF. The DNA sequence reads TGTGCCAGCAGCTTAGGGAATTCGAACACTGAAGCTTTCTTT. Where the CDR3 stops, the reference TRBV7-9 and TRBJ1-1 genes take over; the full variable domain is DTGVSQNPRHKITKRGQNVTFRCDPISEHNRLYWYRQTLGQGPEFLTYFQNEAQLEKSRLLSDRFSAERPKGSFSTLEIQRTEQGDSAMYLCASSLGNSNTEAFFGQGTRLTVV.